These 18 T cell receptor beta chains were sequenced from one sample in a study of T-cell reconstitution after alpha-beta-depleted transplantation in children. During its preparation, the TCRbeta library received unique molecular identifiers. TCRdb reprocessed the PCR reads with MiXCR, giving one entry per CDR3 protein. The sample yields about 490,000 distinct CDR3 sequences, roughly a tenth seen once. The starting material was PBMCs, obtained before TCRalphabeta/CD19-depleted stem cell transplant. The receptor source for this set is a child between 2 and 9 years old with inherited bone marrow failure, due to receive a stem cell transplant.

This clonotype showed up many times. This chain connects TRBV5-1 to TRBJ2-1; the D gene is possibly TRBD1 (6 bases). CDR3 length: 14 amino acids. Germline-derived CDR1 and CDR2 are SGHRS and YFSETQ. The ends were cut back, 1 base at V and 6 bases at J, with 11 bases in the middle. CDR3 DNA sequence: TGCGCCAGCAGCTTGCAGGCACAGGGCAATGAGCAGTTCTTC. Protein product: CASSLQAQGNEQFF.

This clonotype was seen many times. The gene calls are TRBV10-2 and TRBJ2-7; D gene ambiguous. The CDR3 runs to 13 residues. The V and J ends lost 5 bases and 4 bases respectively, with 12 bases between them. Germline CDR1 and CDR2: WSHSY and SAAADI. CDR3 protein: CASSPSGSYEQYF. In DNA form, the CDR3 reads TGCGCCAGCAGTCCCTCCGGGTCTTACGAGCAGTACTTC.

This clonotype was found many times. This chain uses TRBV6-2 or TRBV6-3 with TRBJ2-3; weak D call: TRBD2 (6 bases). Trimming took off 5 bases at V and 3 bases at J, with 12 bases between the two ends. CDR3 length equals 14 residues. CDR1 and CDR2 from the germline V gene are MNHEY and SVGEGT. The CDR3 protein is CASSAVTRTDTQYF. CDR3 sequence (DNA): TGTGCCAGCAGTGCCGTGACTAGGACAGATACGCAGTATTTT.

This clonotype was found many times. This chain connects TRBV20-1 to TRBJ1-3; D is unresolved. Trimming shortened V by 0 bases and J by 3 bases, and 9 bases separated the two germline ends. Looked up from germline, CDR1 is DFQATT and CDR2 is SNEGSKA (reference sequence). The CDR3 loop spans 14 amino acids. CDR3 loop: CSAREGNSGNTIYF. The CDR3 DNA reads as TGCAGTGCTAGAGAAGGGAACAGTGGAAACACCATATATTTT.

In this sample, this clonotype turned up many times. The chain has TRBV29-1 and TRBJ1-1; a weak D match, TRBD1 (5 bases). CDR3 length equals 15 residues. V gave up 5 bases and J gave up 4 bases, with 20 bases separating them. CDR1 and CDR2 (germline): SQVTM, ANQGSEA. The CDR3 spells CSVFVGVSWATEAFF. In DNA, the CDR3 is TGCAGCGTTTTTGTGGGGGTGAGTTGGGCCACTGAAGCTTTCTTT. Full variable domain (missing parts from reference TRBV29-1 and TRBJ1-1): SAVISQKPSRDICQRGTSLTIQCQVDSQVTMMFWYRQQPGQSLTLIATANQGSEATYESGFVIDKFPISRPNLTFSTLTVSNMSPEDSSIYLCSVFVGVSWATEAFFGQGTRLTVV.

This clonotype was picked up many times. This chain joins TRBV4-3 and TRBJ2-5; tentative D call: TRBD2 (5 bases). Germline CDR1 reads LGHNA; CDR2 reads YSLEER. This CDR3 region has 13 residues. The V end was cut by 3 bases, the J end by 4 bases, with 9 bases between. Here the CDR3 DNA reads TGCGCCAGCAGCCACTTAGGGAGAGAGACCCAGTACTTC. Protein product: CASSHLGRETQYF.

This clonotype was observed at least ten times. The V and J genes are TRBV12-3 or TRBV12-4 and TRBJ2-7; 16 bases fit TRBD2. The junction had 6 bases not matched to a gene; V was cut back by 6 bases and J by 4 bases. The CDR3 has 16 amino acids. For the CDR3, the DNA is TGTGCCAGCAGACCTGGGACTAGCGGGAGGGTATACGAGCAGTACTTC. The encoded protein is CASRPGTSGRVYEQYF.

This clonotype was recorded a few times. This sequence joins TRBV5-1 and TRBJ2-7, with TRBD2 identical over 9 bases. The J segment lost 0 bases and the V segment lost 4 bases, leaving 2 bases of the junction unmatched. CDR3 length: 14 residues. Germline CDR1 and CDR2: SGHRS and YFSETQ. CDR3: CASSKTSGSYEQYF. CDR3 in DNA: TGCGCCAGCAGCAAGACTAGCGGCTCCTACGAGCAGTACTTC. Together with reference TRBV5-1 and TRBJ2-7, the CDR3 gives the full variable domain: KAGVTQTPRYLIKTRGQQVTLSCSPISGHRSVSWYQQTPGQGLQFLFEYFSETQRNKGNFPGRFSGRQFSNSRSEMNVSTLELGDSALYLCASSKTSGSYEQYFGPGTRLTVT.

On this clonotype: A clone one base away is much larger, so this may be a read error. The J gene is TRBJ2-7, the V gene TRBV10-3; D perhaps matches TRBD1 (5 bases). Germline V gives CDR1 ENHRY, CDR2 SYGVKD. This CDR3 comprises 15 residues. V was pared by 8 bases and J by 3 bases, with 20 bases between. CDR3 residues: CAIDDFNRTFYEQYF. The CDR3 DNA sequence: TGTGCCATCGACGATTTTAACAGGACCTTCTACGAGCAGTACTTC.

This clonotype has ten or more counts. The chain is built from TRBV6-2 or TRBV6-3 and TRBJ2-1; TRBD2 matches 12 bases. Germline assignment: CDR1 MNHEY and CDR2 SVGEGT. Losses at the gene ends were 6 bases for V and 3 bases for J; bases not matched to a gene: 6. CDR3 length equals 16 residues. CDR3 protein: CASRNGLAGLYNEQFF. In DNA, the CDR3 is TGTGCCAGCAGAAACGGACTAGCGGGACTCTACAATGAGCAGTTCTTC.

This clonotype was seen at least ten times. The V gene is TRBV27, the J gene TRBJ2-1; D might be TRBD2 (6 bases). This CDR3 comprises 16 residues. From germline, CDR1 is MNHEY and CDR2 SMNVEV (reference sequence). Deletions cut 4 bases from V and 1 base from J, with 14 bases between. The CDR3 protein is CASSSDGGLSYNEQFF. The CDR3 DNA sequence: TGTGCCAGCAGTTCCGACGGAGGGCTTTCCTACAATGAGCAGTTCTTC.

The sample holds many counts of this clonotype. CDR3 loop: CASSRASGGPETQYF. The CDR3 nucleotides read TGTGCCAGCAGTAGGGCTAGCGGGGGACCGGAGACCCAGTACTTC. The V gene is TRBV25-1, the J gene TRBJ2-5; 10 nucleotides line up with TRBD2. Unmatched junction bases numbered 8, after V lost 5 bases and J lost 5 bases. CDR3 size: 15 residues. Germline V gene sequence: CDR1 MGHDK, CDR2 SYGVNS.

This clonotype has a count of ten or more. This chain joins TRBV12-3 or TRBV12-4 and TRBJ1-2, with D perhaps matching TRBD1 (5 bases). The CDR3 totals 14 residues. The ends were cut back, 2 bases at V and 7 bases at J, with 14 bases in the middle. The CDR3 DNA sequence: TGTGCCAGCAGTTTACGGGAGGGGCTGGGTGGCTACACCTTC. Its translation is CASSLREGLGGYTF.

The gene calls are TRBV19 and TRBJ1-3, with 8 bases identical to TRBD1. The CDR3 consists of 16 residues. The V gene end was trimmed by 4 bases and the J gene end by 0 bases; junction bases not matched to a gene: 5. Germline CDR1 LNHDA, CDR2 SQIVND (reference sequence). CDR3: CASSTSQGDSGNTIYF. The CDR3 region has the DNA TGTGCCAGTAGTACTTCACAGGGGGACTCTGGAAACACCATATATTTT.

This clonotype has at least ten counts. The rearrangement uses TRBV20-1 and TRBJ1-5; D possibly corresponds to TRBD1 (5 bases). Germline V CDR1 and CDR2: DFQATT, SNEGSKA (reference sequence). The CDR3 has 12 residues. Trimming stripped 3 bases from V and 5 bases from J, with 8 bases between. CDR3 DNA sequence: TGCAGTGCTAGTGGAGGGGATCAGCCCCAGCATTTT. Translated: CSASGGDQPQHF.

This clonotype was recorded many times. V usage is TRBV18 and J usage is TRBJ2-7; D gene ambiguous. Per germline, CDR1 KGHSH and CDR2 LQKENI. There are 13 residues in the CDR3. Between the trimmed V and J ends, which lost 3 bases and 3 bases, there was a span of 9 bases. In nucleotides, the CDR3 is TGTGCCAGCTCACCCCGCAGTCGCTACGAGCAGTACTTC. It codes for CASSPRSRYEQYF.

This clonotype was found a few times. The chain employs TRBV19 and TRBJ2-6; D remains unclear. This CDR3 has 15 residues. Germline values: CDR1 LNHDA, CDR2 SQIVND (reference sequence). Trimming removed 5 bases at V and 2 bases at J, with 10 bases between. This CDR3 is CASSPPDAGANVLTF. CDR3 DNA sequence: TGTGCCAGTAGTCCGCCGGATGCTGGGGCCAACGTCCTGACTTTC.

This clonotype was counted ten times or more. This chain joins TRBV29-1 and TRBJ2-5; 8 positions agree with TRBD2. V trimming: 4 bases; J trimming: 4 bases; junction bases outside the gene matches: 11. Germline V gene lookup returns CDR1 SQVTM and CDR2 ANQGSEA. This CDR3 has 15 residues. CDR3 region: CSVGARAGVAETQYF. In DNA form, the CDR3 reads TGCAGCGTTGGGGCACGAGCGGGGGTCGCAGAGACCCAGTACTTC.